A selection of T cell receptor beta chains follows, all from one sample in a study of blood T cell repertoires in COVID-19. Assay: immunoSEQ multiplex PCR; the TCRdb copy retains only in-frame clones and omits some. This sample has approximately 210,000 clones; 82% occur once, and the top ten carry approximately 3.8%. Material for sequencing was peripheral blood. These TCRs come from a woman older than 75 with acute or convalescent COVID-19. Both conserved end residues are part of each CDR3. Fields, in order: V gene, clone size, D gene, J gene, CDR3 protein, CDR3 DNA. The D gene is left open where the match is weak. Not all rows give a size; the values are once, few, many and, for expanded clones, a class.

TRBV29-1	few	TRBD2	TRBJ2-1	CSAGTSAYNEQFF	TGCAGCGCTGGGACTAGCGCGTACAATGAGCAGTTCTTC
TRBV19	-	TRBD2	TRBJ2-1	CASSMGPASGRYNEQFF	TGTGCCAGTAGTATGGGGCCGGCTAGCGGGCGCTACAATGAGCAGTTCTTC
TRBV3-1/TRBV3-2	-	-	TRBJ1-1	CASSPKQGNTEAFF	TGTGCCAGCAGCCCAAAACAGGGGAACACTGAAGCTTTCTTT
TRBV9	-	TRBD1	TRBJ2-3	CASSVGSTGGTDTQYF	TGTGCCAGCAGCGTAGGGTCCACAGGGGGCACAGATACGCAGTATTTT
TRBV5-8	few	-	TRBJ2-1	CASSLTRDEQFF	TGTGCCAGCAGCTTGACGAGGGATGAGCAGTTCTTC
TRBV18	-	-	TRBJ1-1	CASSPERNTEAFF	TGTGCCAGCTCACCAGAGAGGAACACTGAAGCTTTCTTT
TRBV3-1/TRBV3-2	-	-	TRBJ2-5	CASSQDGERIQETQYF	TGTGCCAGCAGCCAAGATGGAGAGCGGATCCAAGAGACCCAGTACTTC
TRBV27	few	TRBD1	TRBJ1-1	CASSPSGTANTEAFF	TGTGCCAGCAGTCCGTCCGGGACAGCGAACACTGAAGCTTTCTTT
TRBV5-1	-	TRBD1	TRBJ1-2	CASSAGTADYLYGYTF	TGCGCCAGCAGCGCTGGGACAGCTGATTACCTCTATGGCTACACCTTC
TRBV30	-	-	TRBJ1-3	CAWSGSSGNTIYF	TGTGCCTGGAGTGGTAGCTCTGGAAACACCATATATTTT
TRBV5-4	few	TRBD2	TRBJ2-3	CASSLDRGEGDTQYF	TGTGCCAGCAGCTTGGACCGGGGGGAAGGGGATACGCAGTATTTT